This is a list of T cell receptor beta chains from one sample in a study of OX40 agonist ivuxolimab in advanced cancers. Sequenced by immunoSEQ multiplex PCR; TCRdb stores in-frame clones only, minus some. The sample holds approximately 99,000 clones, 85% to 95% seen once. This specimen consisted of CD4+ or CD8+ T cells sorted from blood, obtained in a trial of the OX40 agonist ivuxolimab. These receptors were taken from an adult with an advanced solid tumor such as melanoma, head and neck, liver or kidney cancer. Each CDR3 is given with its conserved first and last residue. The D gene is left open where the match is weak. Where a row states a size, it is once, few, many or the class of an expanded clone; other rows omit it.

D gene	CDR3 length	clone size	J gene	V gene	CDR3 protein	CDR3 DNA
NA	14	NA	TRBJ2-3	TRBV19	CASWGDQGSDTQYF	TGTGCCAGTTGGGGGGACCAGGGATCAGATACGCAGTATTTT
NA	16	NA	TRBJ2-2	TRBV5-1	CASSLDGAVVTGELFF	TGCGCCAGCAGCTTGGACGGGGCTGTGGTCACCGGGGAGCTGTTTTTT
NA	12	NA	TRBJ1-1	TRBV5-4	CASSLRGAEAFF	TGTGCCAGCAGCTTAAGGGGTGCTGAAGCTTTCTTT
TRBD1	14	NA	TRBJ1-2	TRBV19	CASSISGTVYGYTF	TGTGCCAGTAGTATATCCGGGACAGTCTATGGCTACACCTTC
NA	12	NA	TRBJ2-7	TRBV2	CASREARLEQYF	TGTGCCAGCAGGGAGGCCAGGCTTGAGCAGTACTTC
TRBD1	16	once	TRBJ2-1	TRBV7-3	CASSLRARQGPNEQFF	TGTGCCAGCAGCTTAAGGGCGAGACAGGGGCCCAATGAGCAGTTCTTC
NA	12	NA	TRBJ2-5	TRBV11-2	CASSLTQETQYF	TGTGCCAGCAGCTTAACCCAAGAGACCCAGTACTTC
TRBD1	14	NA	TRBJ2-7	TRBV6-6	CASSRDRGTYEQYF	TGTGCCAGCAGTCGGGACAGGGGTACCTACGAGCAGTACTTC
NA	18	NA	TRBJ2-7	TRBV18	CASSPNSGGPINSYEQYF	TGTGCCAGCTCACCCAACTCCGGTGGTCCCATTAACTCCTACGAGCAGTACTTC
NA	15	NA	TRBJ1-1	TRBV13	CASSLGRSQGPSAFF	TGTGCCAGCAGCTTAGGCCGTTCCCAGGGACCCTCAGCTTTCTTT
NA	14	NA	TRBJ2-7	TRBV11-1	CASSLVLGSYEQYF	TGTGCCAGCAGCTTAGTTCTGGGGAGCTACGAGCAGTACTTC
TRBD2	16	NA	TRBJ2-1	TRBV5-4	CASSTLAGGNYNEQFF	TGTGCCAGCAGCACCTTAGCGGGGGGGAACTACAATGAGCAGTTCTTC
NA	15	NA	TRBJ2-2	TRBV19	CASSISDSPTGELFF	TGTGCCAGTAGTATATCGGACAGCCCCACCGGGGAGCTGTTTTTT
TRBD1	15	NA	TRBJ2-7	TRBV9	CASSLTGQGAYEQYF	TGTGCCAGCAGCCTTACCGGACAGGGGGCCTACGAGCAGTACTTC
NA	18	NA	TRBJ2-6	TRBV11-2	CASSLRGPINSGANVLTF	TGTGCCAGCAGCCTGAGGGGTCCCATAAACTCTGGGGCCAACGTCCTGACTTTC
TRBD1	18	NA	TRBJ1-5	TRBV19	CASSMGGQGMRSNQPQHF	TGTGCCAGTAGTATGGGGGGACAGGGGATGAGGAGCAATCAGCCCCAGCATTTT
NA	15	NA	TRBJ1-4	TRBV30	CAWSVGGSANEKLFF	TGTGCCTGGAGTGTGGGGGGGTCGGCTAATGAAAAACTGTTTTTT
NA	15	NA	TRBJ2-4	TRBV5-1	CASSLLDFDKNIQYF	TGCGCCAGCAGCTTGTTGGACTTTGACAAAAACATTCAGTACTTC
TRBD2	16	NA	TRBJ2-1	TRBV5-1	CASSLVPSGDYNEQFF	TGCGCCAGCAGCTTGGTTCCTAGCGGGGACTACAATGAGCAGTTCTTC
NA	13	NA	TRBJ1-4	TRBV2	CASSYMTEEKLFF	TGTGCCAGCAGTTACATGACAGAAGAAAAACTGTTTTTT
NA	14	NA	TRBJ2-7	TRBV6-5	CASSRGWSPYEQYF	TGTGCCAGCAGCCGTGGGTGGAGCCCCTACGAGCAGTACTTC
NA	15	NA	TRBJ2-3	TRBV5-4	CASSVVSETKDTQYF	TGTGCCAGCAGTGTGGTTAGCGAAACAAAAGATACGCAGTATTTT
NA	12	NA	TRBJ1-2	TRBV6-1	CASSGLGIGYTF	TGTGCCAGCAGCGGACTGGGCATAGGCTACACCTTC
NA	14	NA	TRBJ2-3	TRBV5-1	CASSLAGHTDTQYF	TGCGCCAGCAGCTTGGCTGGGCACACAGATACGCAGTATTTT
NA	13	NA	TRBJ2-5	TRBV5-5	CASSATGQETQYF	TGTGCCAGCAGCGCCACAGGGCAAGAGACCCAGTACTTC
NA	13	few	TRBJ2-6	TRBV30	CAWSVRGANVLTF	TGTGCCTGGAGTGTGCGAGGGGCCAACGTCCTGACTTTC
NA	18	NA	TRBJ1-6	TRBV11-2	CASSRRSPGSSYNSPLHF	TGTGCCAGCAGCCGCAGGTCCCCGGGGAGCTCCTATAATTCACCCCTCCACTTT
TRBD2	15	NA	TRBJ2-1	TRBV6-5	CASTNRGLAGHEQFF	TGTGCCAGCACCAACCGGGGACTAGCGGGCCATGAGCAGTTCTTC
TRBD1	15	NA	TRBJ1-2	TRBV9	CASSRGQALSYGHTF	TGTGCCAGCAGCAGAGGACAGGCGCTCAGCTATGGCCACACCTTC
NA	14	NA	TRBJ2-2	TRBV19	CASSWGQNTGELFF	TGTGCCAGTAGTTGGGGACAAAACACCGGGGAGCTGTTTTTT
TRBD1	13	NA	TRBJ2-1	TRBV4-2	CASSQGQGNEQFF	TGTGCCAGCAGCCAGGGACAGGGGAATGAGCAGTTCTTC
NA	14	NA	TRBJ1-4	TRBV6-6	CASSYKGVVEKLFF	TGTGCCAGCAGTTACAAGGGGGTTGTTGAAAAACTGTTTTTT
TRBD2	19	NA	TRBJ2-2	TRBV9	CASSVLPGLAGGNTGELFF	TGTGCCAGCAGCGTCCTACCGGGACTAGCGGGAGGAAACACCGGGGAGCTGTTTTTT
TRBD2	14	NA	TRBJ2-5	TRBV6-5	CASSYRGGRETQYF	TGTGCCAGCAGTTACCGGGGGGGCCGGGAGACCCAGTACTTC
TRBD1	16	NA	TRBJ1-1	TRBV18	CASSPAAGQGYTEAFF	TGTGCCAGCTCACCAGCGGCGGGACAGGGGTACACTGAAGCTTTCTTT
NA	12	NA	TRBJ1-1	TRBV2	CASWGGRTEAFF	TGTGCCAGCTGGGGGGGACGGACTGAAGCTTTCTTT
NA	13	few	TRBJ2-2	TRBV30	CAWSMSGTGELFF	TGTGCCTGGAGTATGTCAGGGACCGGGGAGCTGTTTTTT
TRBD2	19	NA	TRBJ2-2	TRBV5-1	CASSSGLAGPRRGTGELFF	TGCGCCAGCAGCTCGGGACTAGCGGGCCCGAGAAGGGGGACCGGGGAGCTGTTTTTT
NA	14	once	TRBJ2-7	TRBV2	CASSERPGTYEQYF	TGTGCCAGCAGTGAACGGCCAGGGACCTACGAGCAGTACTTC
NA	14	NA	TRBJ1-3	TRBV30	CAWSTGSSGNTIYF	TGTGCCTGGAGTACGGGTAGCTCTGGAAACACCATATATTTT
NA	14	NA	TRBJ2-5	TRBV5-4	CASSFPGPSETQYF	TGTGCCAGCAGCTTCCCGGGCCCGTCAGAGACCCAGTACTTC
NA	14	once	TRBJ2-5	TRBV19	CASSIRQWGETQYF	TGTGCCAGTAGTATCCGACAGTGGGGAGAGACCCAGTACTTC
NA	13	NA	TRBJ2-3	TRBV29-1	CSVVGQGTDTQYF	TGCAGCGTTGTAGGGCAGGGCACAGATACGCAGTATTTT
TRBD2	13	NA	TRBJ2-7	TRBV5-1	CASSRDYSYEQYF	TGCGCCAGCAGCCGGGACTACTCCTACGAGCAGTACTTC
TRBD2	14	NA	TRBJ2-2	TRBV30	CAAIREGGTGELFF	TGTGCCGCCATTAGGGAGGGAGGGACCGGGGAGCTGTTTTTT
NA	14	NA	TRBJ2-2	TRBV2	CASSEEALRRELFF	TGTGCCAGCAGTGAAGAAGCGCTCCGGCGGGAGCTGTTTTTT
NA	13	NA	TRBJ2-3	TRBV7-9	CASSSSGPDTQYF	TGTGCCAGCAGCTCTTCAGGTCCAGATACGCAGTATTTT
NA	13	NA	TRBJ2-5	TRBV11-2	CASSLAQQETQYF	TGTGCCAGCAGCTTAGCACAGCAAGAGACCCAGTACTTC
NA	14	NA	TRBJ2-7	TRBV19	CASSIGAGLYEQYF	TGTGCCAGTAGTATAGGGGCAGGGTTGTACGAGCAGTACTTC
TRBD1	15	few	TRBJ1-6	TRBV7-9	CASSLVGQGVSPLHF	TGTGCCAGCAGCTTAGTCGGACAGGGAGTTTCACCCCTCCACTTT
TRBD2	14	once	TRBJ2-1	TRBV7-2	CASSPRLAANEQFF	TGTGCCAGCAGCCCCCGGCTAGCGGCCAATGAGCAGTTCTTC
TRBD1	15	NA	TRBJ1-4	TRBV4-1	CASSQTGTGGEKLFF	TGCGCCAGCAGCCAGACCGGGACAGGGGGCGAAAAACTGTTTTTT
NA	15	NA	TRBJ2-2	TRBV18	CASSPREKRAGELFF	TGTGCCAGCTCACCACGGGAAAAAAGGGCCGGGGAGCTGTTTTTT
NA	14	NA	TRBJ1-5	TRBV6-5	CASKPPGGGQPQHF	TGTGCCAGCAAACCCCCCGGGGGCGGTCAGCCCCAGCATTTT
NA	13	NA	TRBJ2-1	TRBV27	CASSLLTGTEQFF	TGTGCCAGCAGTTTATTGACCGGGACAGAGCAGTTCTTC
NA	12	NA	TRBJ2-2	TRBV19	CASSIPPGELFF	TGTGCCAGTAGTATTCCCCCCGGGGAGCTGTTTTTT
NA	15	NA	TRBJ2-1	TRBV18	CASSPPAATYNEQFF	TGTGCCAGCTCACCACCGGCGGCCACCTACAATGAGCAGTTCTTC
NA	13	NA	TRBJ2-7	TRBV7-9	CASSQGPYYEQYF	TGTGCCAGCAGTCAAGGGCCGTACTACGAGCAGTACTTC
NA	12	NA	TRBJ1-1	TRBV6-5	CASSYRNGEAFF	TGTGCCAGCAGTTACCGAAATGGTGAAGCTTTCTTT
NA	14	NA	TRBJ1-4	TRBV5-1	CASNPGLTNEKLFF	TGCGCCAGCAACCCGGGTCTGACTAATGAAAAACTGTTTTTT